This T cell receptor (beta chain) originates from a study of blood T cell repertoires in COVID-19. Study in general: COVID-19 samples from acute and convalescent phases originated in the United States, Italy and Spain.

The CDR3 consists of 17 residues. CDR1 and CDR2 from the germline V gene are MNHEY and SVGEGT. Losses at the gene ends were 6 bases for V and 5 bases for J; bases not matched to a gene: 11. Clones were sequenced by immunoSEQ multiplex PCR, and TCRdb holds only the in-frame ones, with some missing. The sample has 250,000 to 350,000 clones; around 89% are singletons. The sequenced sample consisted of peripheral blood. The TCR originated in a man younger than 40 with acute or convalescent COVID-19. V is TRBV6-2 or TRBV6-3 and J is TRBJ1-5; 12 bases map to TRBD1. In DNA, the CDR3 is TGTGCCAGCAGCCTCCGGGACAGGGGGCGGTGGGATCAGCCCCAGCATTTT. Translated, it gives CASSLRDRGRWDQPQHF.